The rows below give T cell receptor beta chains drawn from one sample of a study of brain T cells in children with intractable seizures. Method: immunoSEQ multiplex PCR; TCRdb's copy keeps in-frame clones and lacks some. The profile shows under 150,000 clones, 90% to 95% of them singletons. This specimen consisted of peripheral blood, obtained at surgery. The receptors originated from a boy in the first two years of life with hemimegalencephaly and intractable seizures. CDR3s leave out the opening cysteine and the closing phenylalanine or tryptophan. The order of the fields is CDR3 protein, V gene, D gene. The D gene is left open where the match is weak.

cdr3_aa: ASSPGYGYT
v_call: TRBV6-2/TRBV6-3
d_call: -

cdr3_aa: ASSPGVGLAGRQETQY
v_call: TRBV5-1
d_call: TRBD2

cdr3_aa: ASSPWGWGETQY
v_call: TRBV18
d_call: -

cdr3_aa: ASSPGLNTEAF
v_call: TRBV4-1
d_call: -

cdr3_aa: SVEDRPGEGGTDTQY
v_call: TRBV29-1
d_call: -

cdr3_aa: ASSLGPGGNQPQH
v_call: TRBV5-1
d_call: -

cdr3_aa: ASRYAGHNEQF
v_call: TRBV6-5
d_call: -

cdr3_aa: ASSLGQEVVYGYT
v_call: TRBV5-4
d_call: -

cdr3_aa: ASQGDRIRNEQF
v_call: TRBV5-1
d_call: -

cdr3_aa: ASSSRLVLTDTQY
v_call: TRBV27
d_call: -

cdr3_aa: ASSLVPGLGNEQF
v_call: TRBV5-1
d_call: -

cdr3_aa: ASSMNGNEQF
v_call: TRBV19
d_call: -

cdr3_aa: ASSVQVPNQPQH
v_call: TRBV19
d_call: -

cdr3_aa: ASSLAYNEQF
v_call: TRBV5-6
d_call: -

cdr3_aa: ASSLYWPGELF
v_call: TRBV12-3/TRBV12-4
d_call: -

cdr3_aa: AQRQWNTQNTEAF
v_call: TRBV21-1
d_call: -

cdr3_aa: ASSLAGGRWANTEAF
v_call: TRBV5-6
d_call: -

cdr3_aa: ASNYRSTNYGYT
v_call: TRBV5-8
d_call: -

cdr3_aa: ASSRVRETQY
v_call: TRBV12-3/TRBV12-4
d_call: -

cdr3_aa: ASSLRLSPGTDTQY
v_call: TRBV5-4
d_call: -

cdr3_aa: ASSEWGQNTGELF
v_call: TRBV25-1
d_call: -

cdr3_aa: SASLLSGYYEQY
v_call: TRBV20-1
d_call: TRBD2

cdr3_aa: ASSPRDYRNTGELF
v_call: TRBV5-1
d_call: TRBD2

cdr3_aa: ASSLPRAGELF
v_call: TRBV7-3
d_call: -

cdr3_aa: ASSTLGAGLRETQY
v_call: TRBV5-1
d_call: -

cdr3_aa: ASSPGLAGETDTQY
v_call: TRBV5-4
d_call: TRBD2

cdr3_aa: ASRVASSYNEQF
v_call: TRBV5-3
d_call: -

cdr3_aa: ASSEALRGNTEAF
v_call: TRBV6-1
d_call: -

cdr3_aa: ASSHRQGTLISGANVLT
v_call: TRBV7-2
d_call: TRBD1

cdr3_aa: ASSGIAGWNTGELF
v_call: TRBV11-2
d_call: TRBD2

cdr3_aa: ASSSTGSNEQY
v_call: TRBV5-4
d_call: -

cdr3_aa: ASDSRAQNTEAF
v_call: TRBV2
d_call: -

cdr3_aa: ASSYPSGRETGELF
v_call: TRBV13
d_call: TRBD2

cdr3_aa: ASSIAWGGTGELF
v_call: TRBV19
d_call: TRBD2

cdr3_aa: AISEGGVGDTEAF
v_call: TRBV10-3
d_call: -

cdr3_aa: ASSSLAGVGDTQY
v_call: TRBV4-2
d_call: TRBD2